This T cell receptor (beta chain) emerged from a study of T-cell reconstitution after alpha-beta-depleted transplantation in children. Unique molecular identifiers featured in how the TCRbeta library was prepared. TCRdb redid the calling of the PCR reads with MiXCR, one entry per CDR3 protein. The sample comprises 200,000 to 250,000 distinct CDR3 sequences, about a tenth of which are singletons, and 6.2% rests with the top ten. The CDR3 is 16 residues long. V gave up 0 bases and J gave up 4 bases; unmatched junction bases: 9. Germline V gives CDR1 SGDLS, CDR2 YYNGEE. This chain uses TRBV9 with TRBJ1-2; 7 bases are a match to TRBD1. The input for sequencing was PBMCs from the stem cell graft donor, taken from the stem cell graft. This receptor was taken from a human donor who donated a stem cell graft to a child with acute lymphoblastic leukemia. CDR3: CASSVGTLTGAYGYTF. For the CDR3, the DNA is TGTGCCAGCAGCGTAGGTACCCTAACAGGGGCCTATGGCTACACCTTC.